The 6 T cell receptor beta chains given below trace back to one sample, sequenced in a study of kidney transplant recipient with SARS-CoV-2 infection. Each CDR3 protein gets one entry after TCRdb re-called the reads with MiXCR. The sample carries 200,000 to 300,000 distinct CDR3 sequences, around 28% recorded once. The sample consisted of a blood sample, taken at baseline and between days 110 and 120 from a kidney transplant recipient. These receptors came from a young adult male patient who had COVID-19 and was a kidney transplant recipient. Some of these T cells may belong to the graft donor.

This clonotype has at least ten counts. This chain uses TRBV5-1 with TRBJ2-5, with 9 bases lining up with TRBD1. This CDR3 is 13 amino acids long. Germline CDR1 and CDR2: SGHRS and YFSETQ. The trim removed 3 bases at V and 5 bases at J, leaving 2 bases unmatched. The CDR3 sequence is CASSWDREETQYF. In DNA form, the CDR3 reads TGCGCCAGCAGCTGGGACAGGGAGGAGACCCAGTACTTC.

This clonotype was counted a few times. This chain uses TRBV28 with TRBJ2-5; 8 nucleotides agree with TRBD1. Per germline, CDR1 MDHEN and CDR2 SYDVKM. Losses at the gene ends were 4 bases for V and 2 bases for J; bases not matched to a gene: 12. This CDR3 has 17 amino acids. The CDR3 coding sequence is TGTGCCAGCAGTTATCCGCAGGGGGCTCCGGGTCAAGAGACCCAGTACTTC. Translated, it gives CASSYPQGAPGQETQYF.

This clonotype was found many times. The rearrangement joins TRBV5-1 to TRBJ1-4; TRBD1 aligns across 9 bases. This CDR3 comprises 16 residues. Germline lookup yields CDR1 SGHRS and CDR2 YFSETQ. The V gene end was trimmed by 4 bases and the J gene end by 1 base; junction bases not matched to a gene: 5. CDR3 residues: CASSRTGEGTNEKLFF. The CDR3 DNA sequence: TGCGCCAGCAGCCGGACAGGGGAGGGAACTAATGAAAAACTGTTTTTT.

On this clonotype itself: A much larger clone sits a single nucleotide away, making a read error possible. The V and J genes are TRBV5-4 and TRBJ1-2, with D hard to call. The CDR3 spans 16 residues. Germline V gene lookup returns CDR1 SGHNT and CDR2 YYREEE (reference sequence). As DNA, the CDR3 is TGTACCAGCGAGCGGCGCGTACCAGGAAAGACCTATGGCTACACCTTC. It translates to CTSERRVPGKTYGYTF.

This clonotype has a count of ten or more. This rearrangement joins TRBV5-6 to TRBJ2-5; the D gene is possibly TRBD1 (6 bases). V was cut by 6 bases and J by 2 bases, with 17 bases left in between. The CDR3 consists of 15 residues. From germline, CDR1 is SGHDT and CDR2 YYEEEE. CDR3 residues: CASTMWDIDQETQYF. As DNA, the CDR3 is TGTGCCAGCACCATGTGGGACATTGATCAAGAGACCCAGTACTTC.

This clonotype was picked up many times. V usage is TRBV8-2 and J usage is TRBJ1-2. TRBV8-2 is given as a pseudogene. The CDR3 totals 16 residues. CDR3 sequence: CGSSVFDSRKTYGYTF. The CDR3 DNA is TGTGGCAGTTCTGTGTTTGATAGCCGAAAGACCTATGGCTACACCTTC.